A few counts support the clone carrying this T cell receptor (beta chain). Its antigen is undetermined. Trimming removed 1 base from V and 11 bases from J; junction bases left unmatched: 8. CDR3 length equals 15 residues. CDR1 and CDR2 (germline): DFQATT, SNEGSKA (reference sequence). These data come from a study of T cell repertoires in cytomegalovirus infection. Study-level information: CMV infection together with matching HLA type was indicated by public TCR beta signatures.

Broader study findings: The response measured ex vivo was dominated by TCR beta clonotypes (HLA-C-restricted and CMV-specific). Cumulative public TCR beta family frequency identified carriers of CMV plus the relevant HLA.

One entry per CDR3 protein, called by TCRdb with MiXCR from the reads. There are roughly 230,000 distinct CDR3 sequences in the sample; approximately 22% occur only once, and 15% to 20% lies in the top ten. The specimen sequenced was CD8+ T cells from PBMCs. This receptor was identified in a human donor in good health (CMV status not recorded). Some clones in this sample may be carry-over from other donors' samples. The chain combines TRBV20-1 with TRBJ2-1; 13 bases agree with TRBD2. The CDR3 here is CSARAIELAGGKQFF. Here the CDR3 DNA reads TGCAGTGCTAGAGCGATCGAACTAGCGGGGGGGAAGCAGTTCTTC.